The rows below give T cell receptor beta chains drawn from one sample of a study of CD8+CD57+ T cells in acquired aplastic anemia. MiXCR, applied by TCRdb to the reads, yields one record per CDR3 protein. The table records about 95,000 distinct CDR3 sequences, roughly 70% of them present only once. The sample consisted of sorted CD4+, CD8+, or CD8+CD57+ T cells (not recorded which) from PBMCs. The receptors stem from a human donor with aplastic anemia. Each CDR3 is given with its conserved first and last residue. A D gene is named only where the DNA matches it firmly. Clone size is not always given. Where it is, it says once, few, many or a class for expanded clones.

J gene	D gene	CDR3 length	V gene	clone size	CDR3 protein	CDR3 DNA
TRBJ2-1	-	13	TRBV7-6	-	CASSLGSYNEQFF	TGTGCCAGCAGCTTAGGCAGCTACAATGAGCAGTTCTTC
TRBJ2-5	-	13	TRBV7-9	-	CASSLSGEETQYF	TGTGCCAGCAGCTTGTCCGGGGAGGAGACCCAGTACTTC
TRBJ1-6	-	14	TRBV7-9	-	CASSFGQANSPLHF	TGTGCCAGCAGCTTCGGTCAGGCCAATTCACCCCTCCACTTT
TRBJ2-2	TRBD1	18	TRBV20-1	-	CSARAMRQGSFNTGELFF	TGCAGTGCTAGAGCCATGAGACAGGGTTCCTTCAACACCGGGGAGCTGTTTTTT
TRBJ2-1	-	14	TRBV20-1	-	CSARDEGRGDEQFF	TGCAGTGCTAGAGACGAGGGGAGGGGGGATGAGCAGTTCTTC
TRBJ2-7	TRBD1	14	TRBV5-4	-	CASSPDRVSYEQYF	TGTGCCAGCAGCCCGGACAGGGTATCCTACGAGCAGTACTTC
TRBJ2-5	-	13	TRBV19	once	CASRGLAMETQYF	TGTGCCAGTAGAGGGCTAGCCATGGAGACCCAGTACTTC
TRBJ2-1	TRBD1	14	TRBV12-3/TRBV12-4	once	CASSLGGQGNEQFF	TGTGCCAGCAGTTTAGGCGGACAGGGCAATGAGCAGTTCTTC
TRBJ2-7	TRBD2	15	TRBV2	-	CASRTTSGANYEQYF	TGTGCCAGCAGGACGACTAGCGGGGCTAATTACGAGCAGTACTTC
TRBJ2-3	TRBD2	14	TRBV20-1	-	CSASRWTSEDTQYF	TGCAGTGCTAGTCGATGGACTAGCGAAGATACGCAGTATTTT
TRBJ2-2	TRBD1	14	TRBV10-1	-	CASKDRVDTGELFF	TGCGCCAGCAAAGACAGGGTGGACACCGGGGAGCTGTTTTTT
TRBJ1-5	-	13	TRBV20-1	-	CSAGRGGNQPQHF	TGCAGTGCTGGGAGGGGTGGCAATCAGCCCCAGCATTTT
TRBJ2-7	TRBD2	15	TRBV2	-	CASSEGASGFYEQYF	TGTGCCAGCAGTGAAGGGGCTAGCGGTTTCTACGAGCAGTACTTC
TRBJ2-7	-	14	TRBV19	-	CASSVGTGSYEQYF	TGTGCCAGTAGTGTAGGGACGGGATCCTACGAGCAGTACTTC
TRBJ2-1	-	13	TRBV6-1	-	CASSTGLWNEQFF	TGTGCCAGCAGTACGGGATTATGGAATGAGCAGTTCTTC
TRBJ1-6	-	12	TRBV20-1	few	CSAREGNSPLHF	TGCAGTGCTAGAGAAGGCAATTCACCCCTCCACTTT
TRBJ1-3	-	16	TRBV5-1	many	CASSLEVWVAGNTIYF	TGCGCCAGCAGCTTGGAAGTATGGGTGGCAGGAAACACCATATATTTT
TRBJ2-5	-	13	TRBV20-1	-	CSARRTARETQYF	TGCAGTGCTAGGCGGACAGCACGAGAGACCCAGTACTTC
TRBJ2-5	-	13	TRBV19	-	CASSIGGWETQYF	TGTGCCAGTAGTATAGGAGGCTGGGAGACCCAGTACTTC
TRBJ2-3	TRBD1	13	TRBV19	few	CASKGQGADTQYF	TGTGCCAGTAAGGGACAGGGCGCAGATACGCAGTATTTT
TRBJ1-2	TRBD1	13	TRBV29-1	-	CSASGQGAYGYTF	TGCAGCGCCTCGGGACAGGGGGCATATGGCTACACCTTC
TRBJ2-3	-	11	TRBV7-6	few	CASSPSRGQYF	TGTGCCAGCAGCCCCTCGCGTGGGCAGTATTTT